One T cell receptor (beta chain) is described in this entry. Its target antigen remains unknown. No much larger clonotype is one base removed from it; base qualities were not supplied. The time point label of this sample denotes: baseline before first vaccination. Vaccinee samples were obtained from the UK trials COV001 and COV002, which included a single-blind randomized controlled phase 2/3 trial of AZD1222 (ChAdOx1 nCoV-19) in healthy adults. Trial participant PBMC samples were collected at day 0 and day 28 after the second dose for TCRbeta chain sequencing. The CDR3 regions of human TCRbeta chains were analyzed by immunosequencing. The authors' analysis ran thus. TCRs in the repertoires were matched against a reference library of SARS-CoV-2-specific TCRs that had been generated with the MIRA antigen-specificity platform. Breadth meant the fraction of unique TCRs that were SARS-CoV-2-associated, whereas depth meant the fraction of total T cells that were SARS-CoV-2-associated. Using the MIRA data, each spike-specific TCR was assigned both to the spike region to which the TCR was reactive and to a CD4 or CD8 class. Log10-transformed breadth and depth values were compared by one-way ANOVA with Sidak's multiple comparisons tests. TCRdb holds this immuneACCESS table with in-frame rearrangements only. Some clones are missing; in checked studies, unresolved V genes explain under half, and the rest has no known cause. The DNA was the basis for D and trimming; V, J and clone size are from that table. Recorded for this sample are 200,000 or so clones; approximately 90% of them occurred a single time. Roughly 0.99% of the sample rests with the top ten.

Taken from cysteine to phenylalanine, the CDR3 has 11 residues. Here the CDR3 DNA is all that survives: 33 bases in frame from base 1. The germline V gene (reference sequence) supplies CDR1 SEHNR and CDR2 FQNEAQ. The trim is 1 base for V and 8 bases for J, with a gap of 5 bases between the germline ends. The data stem from a study of T cell responses to AZD1222 COVID-19 vaccine (TCRdb year 2021). For context, the study as a whole: Because spike-specific TCR depth and breadth did not differ between the two schedules, AZD1222 recipients who got a second dose at roughly 4 weeks were pooled with those who got a second dose at roughly 12 weeks. TCR sequencing covered about 230 trial participants: 200 to 210 given two doses of AZD1222 and 26 given two doses of MenACWY control vaccine. Trial participants were enrolled into age subgroups of 18-55, 56-69 and 70-plus years, which contained about 160, 30 and 59 TCR-sequenced participants, respectively. Study-wide conclusions, independent of this receptor: Vaccine-associated CD4 TCRs spanned the whole spike protein, with dominant responses in regions 160-218 and 743-854. A significant rise in spike-specific TCR breadth and depth was observed after two AZD1222 doses relative to day 0 and relative to MenACWY recipients. In the small 56-69-year group, the increase in depth fell short of significance, most likely because of low power. Because no day 14 peak-response samples were available, the repertoires could be characterized only after the peak T cell response. Conclusions about previously exposed vaccinees are limited, since just five to seven AZD1222 recipients were seropositive for SARS-CoV-2 at baseline. Epitopes outside the regions mutated in the B.1.351 and B.1.1.7 variants were reportedly recognized by nearly half of the unique spike-specific TCRs. Most participants were white British and females outnumbered males, and the authors suggested that clonal diversity may have been underestimated.

Sequenced here: peripheral blood, sampled on day 0 of AZD1222 vaccination. This TCR came from an adult in good health. The sequence joins TRBV7-9 to TRBJ1-1; the D gene assignment is ambiguous. In nucleotides, the sequence is TGTGCCAGCAGCTTAGAGTACGAAGCTTTCTTT. This yields the protein CASSLEYEAFF. Supplemented by the reference TRBV7-9 and TRBJ1-1 proteins around the CDR3, the complete variable domain is DTGVSQNPRHKITKRGQNVTFRCDPISEHNRLYWYRQTLGQGPEFLTYFQNEAQLEKSRLLSDRFSAERPKGSFSTLEIQRTEQGDSAMYLCASSLEYEAFFGQGTRLTVV.